A single sample is the source of the 9 T cell receptor beta chains below, sequenced in a study of cytomegalovirus exposure and HLA in healthy donors. PCR used 60 Vbeta primers and 13 Jbeta primers. Sequencing was performed with immunoSEQ multiplex PCR; in TCRdb, only in-frame clones are kept and a portion is missing. The repertoire holds approximately 97,000 clones, with roughly two thirds as singletons. Sequenced sample: PBMCs. These receptors all come from a man aged 35-49 years in good health and CMV-seronegative.

The V and J genes are TRBV10-3 and TRBJ2-2, with 10 positions matching TRBD1. The CDR3 runs 14 residues. CDR1 is ENHRY and CDR2 is SYGVKD in the germline V gene. The J segment lost 6 bases and the V segment lost 7 bases, leaving 5 bases of the junction unmatched. CDR3 protein: CAIMGDRGAGELFF. In DNA, the CDR3 is TGTGCCATCATGGGGGACAGGGGTGCCGGGGAGCTGTTTTTT.

A single count supports this clone. The V and J genes are TRBV28 and TRBJ1-5, with D unresolved. Trimming removed 3 bases from V and 3 bases from J, with 9 bases in between. The CDR3 loop spans 14 amino acids. The germline CDR1 and CDR2 sequences are MDHEN and SYDVKM. The CDR3 here is CASSFWRDNQPQHF. CDR3 coding DNA: TGTGCCAGCAGTTTTTGGCGGGACAATCAGCCCCAGCATTTT.

The chain recombines TRBV2 with TRBJ2-3, with D uncertain. V was clipped by 8 bases and J by 4 bases, with 16 bases between them. Germline V lookup: CDR1 SNHLY, CDR2 FYNNEI. The CDR3 covers 14 residues. The CDR3 DNA is TGTGCCAGCCTAGGTCCCCCGAGGCCAGATACGCAGTATTTT. It specifies CASLGPPRPDTQYF.

The chain joins TRBV15 to TRBJ1-2; 9 bases line up with TRBD1. CDR3 size: 16 residues. CDR1 LNHNV and CDR2 YYDKDF come from the germline V gene (reference sequence). V lost 0 bases to trimming and J lost 8 bases; unmatched junction nucleotides: 10. CDR3 DNA: TGTGCCACCAGCAGAGACGTAGTGACAGGGGGTAAAGGCTACACCTTC. This translates into CATSRDVVTGGKGYTF.

The chain joins TRBV9 to TRBJ1-2; D possibly corresponds to TRBD1 (6 bases). CDR3 length: 13 amino acids. The germline gives CDR1 SGDLS, CDR2 YYNGEE. V shed 0 bases and J shed 8 bases, with 11 bases lying between them. CDR3 loop: CASSVAGAGGYTF. The CDR3 coding sequence is TGTGCCAGCAGCGTAGCAGGGGCAGGAGGCTACACCTTC.

The chain employs TRBV7-9 and TRBJ1-2; 8 bases align to TRBD1. The ends lost 6 bases at V and 1 base at J; junction bases unmatched: 4. The CDR3 has 14 amino acids. CDR1 SEHNR and CDR2 FQNEAQ come from the germline V gene (reference sequence). The CDR3 DNA follows: TGTGCCAGCAGTCGGACAGGGAATAACTATGGCTACACCTTC. Translation: CASSRTGNNYGYTF.

The chain uses TRBV4-2 and TRBJ2-5, with 7 bases that match TRBD1. Germline CDR1 LGHNA, CDR2 YNFKEQ. The trim removed 0 bases at V and 5 bases at J, leaving 6 bases unmatched. CDR3 length: 15 amino acids. The CDR3 DNA follows: TGTGCCAGCAGCCAAGATCCGGGGACAGCGGAGACCCAGTACTTC. Protein: CASSQDPGTAETQYF.

This clone has more than one count but fewer than ten. The chain is built from TRBV13 and TRBJ2-7, with D possibly being TRBD1 (6 bases). Trimming pared 3 bases from V and 1 base from J, leaving 16 bases between. Germline V lookup: CDR1 PRHDT, CDR2 FYEKMQ (reference sequence). This CDR3 region has 16 residues. CDR3 sequence (DNA): TGTGCCAGCAGCTTGGGTTCAATCACAGGGTCCTACGAGCAGTACTTC. Encoded protein: CASSLGSITGSYEQYF.

J is TRBJ1-1 and V is TRBV19, with a possible D match to TRBD1 (5 bases). The CDR3 loop spans 12 amino acids. V gave up 7 bases and J gave up 5 bases, with 11 bases separating them. CDR1 LNHDA and CDR2 SQIVND come from the germline V gene (reference sequence). The CDR3 protein is CASNRGWTEAFF. Here the CDR3 DNA reads TGTGCCAGTAATAGGGGATGGACTGAAGCTTTCTTT.